The 5 T cell receptor beta chains given below trace back to one sample, sequenced in a study of CD8 T cells in Susac syndrome. With random hexamers, reverse transcription was performed on roughly 0.5 to 1 ug of RNA. Using its own MiXCR run on the immunoSEQ multiplex PCR reads, TCRdb lists one record per CDR3 protein. The table lists around 53,000 distinct CDR3 sequences, 85% to 95% of them singletons, with approximately 0.8% in the top ten. Input material: CD8+ T cells from PBMCs. The receptors were sampled from a human donor with Susac syndrome.

The chain carries TRBV18 and TRBJ2-4, with 7 bases matching TRBD2. The germline CDR1 and CDR2 sequences are KGHSH and LQKENI. This CDR3 comprises 18 residues. Unmatched junction bases numbered 9, after V lost 0 bases and J lost 1 base. CDR3 loop: CASSPPAGDRLAKNIQYF. CDR3 coding DNA: TGTGCCAGCTCACCACCGGCGGGGGATCGATTGGCCAAAAACATTCAGTACTTC.

CDR3 in amino acids: CASRTGGYF. The CDR3 coding sequence is TGTGCCAGCAGGACAGGGGGCTACTTC. The chain combines TRBV12-3 or TRBV12-4 with TRBJ2-7; 10 nucleotides line up with TRBD1. The CDR3 has 9 residues. The ends lost 6 bases at V and 13 bases at J; junction bases unmatched: 0.

The chain links TRBV7-9 to TRBJ2-7, with D maybe TRBD2 (6 bases). The length of the CDR3 is 13 residues. Germline V gene data show CDR1 as SEHNR and CDR2 as FQNEAQ (reference sequence). V lost 6 bases and J lost 8, with 17 bases in between. This CDR3 reads CASREGTSLKQYF. Written as DNA, the CDR3 is TGTGCCAGCAGGGAGGGAACTAGCCTAAAGCAGTACTTC.

This chain joins TRBV25-1 and TRBJ1-1; 7 nucleotides agree with TRBD1. Germline values: CDR1 MGHDK, CDR2 SYGVNS. The CDR3 contains 14 residues. V lost 1 base, J lost 3 bases, and 2 bases stayed unmatched. The CDR3 DNA reads as TGTGCCAGCAGTGAATGGACAGGCTACACTGAAGCTTTCTTT. This encodes CASSEWTGYTEAFF.

The gene calls are TRBV12-3 or TRBV12-4 and TRBJ1-5; D gene unclear. V shed 6 bases and J shed 3 bases, with 15 bases lying between them. The CDR3 sequence is 15 residues long. In DNA, the CDR3 is TGTGCCAGCAGCAAAAGTATGGACTTCAATCAGCCCCAGCATTTT. It codes for CASSKSMDFNQPQHF.